A single sample gave rise to the 9 T cell receptor beta chains below, sequenced in a study of PD-1 blockade in classical Hodgkin lymphoma. The method was immunoSEQ multiplex PCR; TCRdb's version includes in-frame clones alone and lacks a portion of them. The sample lists some 28,000 clones; roughly 90% were seen once. The time point denotes: newly diagnosed, previously untreated cHL patient sample. Magnetic negative selection purified CD4+ T cells from thawed PBMCs. The sample consisted of CD4+ T cells from blood. The receptors stem from a human donor with classical Hodgkin lymphoma.

The chain is built from TRBV19 and TRBJ2-1; D gene ambiguous. There are 16 residues in the CDR3. Germline V CDR1 and CDR2: LNHDA, SQIVND (reference sequence). Trimming cost V 7 bases and J 0 bases, with 16 bases left between them. For the CDR3, the DNA is TGTGCCAGTAAGCCCGTACTCAAAAGCTCCTACAATGAGCAGTTCTTC. Translating gives CASKPVLKSSYNEQFF.

The chain has TRBV5-1 and TRBJ2-2, with D uncertain. Trimming removed 6 bases from V and 0 bases from J, with 6 bases in between. The germline V gene encodes CDR1 SGHRS and CDR2 YFSETQ. The CDR3 loop spans 13 amino acids. DNA for the CDR3: TGCGCCAGCACCCTAGCGAACACCGGGGAGCTGTTTTTT. This translates into CASTLANTGELFF. Full variable domain (remainder filled in from reference TRBV5-1 and TRBJ2-2): KAGVTQTPRYLIKTRGQQVTLSCSPISGHRSVSWYQQTPGQGLQFLFEYFSETQRNKGNFPGRFSGRQFSNSRSEMNVSTLELGDSALYLCASTLANTGELFFGEGSRLTVL.

The J gene is TRBJ1-3, the V gene TRBV4-2; D is uncertain. Trimming removed 0 bases at V and 3 bases at J, with 18 bases between. Germline V gene sequence: CDR1 LGHNA, CDR2 YNFKEQ. The CDR3 has 18 residues. In nucleotides, the CDR3 is TGTGCCAGCAGCCAAGACGCCGGGCTTAGCAACAATGGAAACACCATATATTTT. Translating it yields CASSQDAGLSNNGNTIYF.

This chain joins TRBV28 and TRBJ2-2; 11 bases are a match to TRBD2. V lost 3 bases, J lost 4 bases, and 10 bases stayed unmatched. CDR1 is MDHEN and CDR2 is SYDVKM in the germline V gene. The CDR3 covers 18 residues. The CDR3 sequence: CASSLDPNSGRATGELFF. In DNA form, the CDR3 reads TGTGCCAGCAGTTTGGACCCCAATAGCGGGAGGGCCACCGGGGAGCTGTTTTTT.

The V call is TRBV7-8, the J call TRBJ1-2; TRBD1 is a possible D gene (6 bases). Germline-derived CDR1 and CDR2 are SGHVS and FQNEAQ. V dropped 4 bases and J dropped 2 bases, with 11 bases sitting between them. CDR3 size: 14 residues. The CDR3 protein is CASSSQGGNYGYTF. The CDR3 coding sequence is TGTGCCAGCAGCTCGCAAGGGGGAAACTATGGCTACACCTTC.

The chain joins TRBV6-5 to TRBJ1-5, with D unclear. V shed 0 bases and J shed 1 base, with 7 bases lying between them. Looked up from germline, CDR1 is MNHEY and CDR2 is SVGAGI. This CDR3 spans 15 amino acids. CDR3 coding DNA: TGTGCCAGCAGTTACTCTGCCCAGAGCAATCAGCCCCAGCATTTT. Protein sequence: CASSYSAQSNQPQHF.

The chain couples TRBV7-2 to TRBJ1-6; 7 bases fit TRBD1. Germline V gives CDR1 SGHTA, CDR2 FQGNSA. This CDR3 comprises 16 residues. V was pared by 5 bases and J by 2 bases, with 6 bases of the junction left unmatched. CDR3 loop: CASSRLQGAYNSPLHF. The CDR3 bases are TGTGCCAGCAGCAGATTGCAGGGGGCCTATAATTCACCCCTCCACTTT.

V and J are TRBV28 and TRBJ2-2; either TRBD1 or TRBD2 may supply D (5 bases each). Trimming took 7 bases from V and 3 from J, leaving 12 bases between them. The CDR3 extends over 14 amino acids. The germline V gene has CDR1 MDHEN and CDR2 SYDVKM. The CDR3 DNA reads TGTGCCAGCACGGGGCAGGGTCACACCGGGGAGCTGTTTTTT. Translated: CASTGQGHTGELFF.

J is TRBJ2-3 and V is TRBV7-2; no firm D call. Per germline, CDR1 SGHTA and CDR2 FQGNSA. V was cut by 5 bases and J by 2 bases, with 11 bases left in between. This CDR3 comprises 14 residues. The CDR3 DNA follows: TGTGCCAGCAGCCAAGGGTTTGACACAGATACGCAGTATTTT. It translates to CASSQGFDTDTQYF.